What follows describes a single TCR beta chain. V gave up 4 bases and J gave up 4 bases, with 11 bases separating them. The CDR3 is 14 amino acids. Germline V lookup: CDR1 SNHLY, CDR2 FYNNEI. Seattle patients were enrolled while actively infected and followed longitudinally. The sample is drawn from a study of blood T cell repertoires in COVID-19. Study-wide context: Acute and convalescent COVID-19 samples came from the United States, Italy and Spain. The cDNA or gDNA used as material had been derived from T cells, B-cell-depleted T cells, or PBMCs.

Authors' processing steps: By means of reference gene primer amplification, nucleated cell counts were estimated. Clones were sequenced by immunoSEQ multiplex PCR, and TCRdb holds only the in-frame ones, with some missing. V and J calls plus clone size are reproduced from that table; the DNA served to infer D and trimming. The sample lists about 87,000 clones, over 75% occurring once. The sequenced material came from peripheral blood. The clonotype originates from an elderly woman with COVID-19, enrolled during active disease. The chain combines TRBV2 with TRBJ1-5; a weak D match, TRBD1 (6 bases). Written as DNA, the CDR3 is TGTGCCAGCAGTGCGGACAGAGTGAATCAGCCCCAGCATTTT. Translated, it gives CASSADRVNQPQHF.